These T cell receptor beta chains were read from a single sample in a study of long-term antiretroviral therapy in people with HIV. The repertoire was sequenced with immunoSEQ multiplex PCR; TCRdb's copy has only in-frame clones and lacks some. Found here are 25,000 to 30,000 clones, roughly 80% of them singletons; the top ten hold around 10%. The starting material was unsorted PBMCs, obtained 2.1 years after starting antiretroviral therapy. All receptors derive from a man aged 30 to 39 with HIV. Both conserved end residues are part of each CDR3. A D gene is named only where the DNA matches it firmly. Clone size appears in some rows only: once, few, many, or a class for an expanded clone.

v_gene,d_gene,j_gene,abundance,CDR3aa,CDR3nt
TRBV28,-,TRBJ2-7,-,CASSSLGWYEQYF,TGTGCCAGCAGTTCCCTAGGTTGGTACGAGCAGTACTTC
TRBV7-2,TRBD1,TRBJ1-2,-,CASRRTGGANYGYTF,TGTGCCAGCAGACGGACAGGGGGCGCTAACTATGGCTACACCTTC
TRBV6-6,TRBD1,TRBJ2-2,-,CASSSRDRVTGELFF,TGTGCCAGCAGTTCCCGGGACAGGGTGACCGGGGAGCTGTTTTTT
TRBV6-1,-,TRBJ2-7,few,CASSLVYEQYF,TGTGCCAGCAGTCTTGTTTACGAGCAGTACTTC
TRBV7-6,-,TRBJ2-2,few,CASSQPGKLNTGELFF,TGTGCCAGCAGCCAACCGGGAAAGCTGAACACCGGGGAGCTGTTTTTT
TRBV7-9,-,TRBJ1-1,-,CASSFMGNTEAFF,TGTGCCAGCAGCTTTATGGGGAACACTGAAGCTTTCTTT
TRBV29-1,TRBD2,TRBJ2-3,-,CSVSMGLVADTQYF,TGCAGCGTTTCGATGGGACTAGTGGCAGATACGCAGTATTTT
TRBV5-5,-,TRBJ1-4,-,CASSHLQGLEKLFF,TGTGCCAGCAGCCATTTACAGGGACTTGAAAAACTGTTTTTT
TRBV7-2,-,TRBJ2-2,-,CASSTANTGELFF,TGTGCCAGCAGCACCGCGAACACCGGGGAGCTGTTTTTT
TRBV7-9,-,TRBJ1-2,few,CASSFAGDGYTF,TGTGCCAGCAGCTTCGCAGGGGACGGCTACACCTTC
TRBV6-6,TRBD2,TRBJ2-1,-,CASSSGLAGVNEQFF,TGTGCCAGCAGTTCCGGACTAGCGGGAGTCAATGAGCAGTTCTTC
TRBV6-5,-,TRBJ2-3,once,CASSYRIGGNTDTQYF,TGTGCCAGCAGTTACAGGATCGGAGGGAACACAGATACGCAGTATTTT
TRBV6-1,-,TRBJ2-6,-,CASSGLGTGGANVLTF,TGTGCCAGCAGTGGACTGGGGACGGGAGGGGCCAACGTCCTGACTTTC
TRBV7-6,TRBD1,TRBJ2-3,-,CASSLKTGGTDTQYF,TGTGCCAGCAGCTTAAAAACAGGGGGTACAGATACGCAGTATTTT
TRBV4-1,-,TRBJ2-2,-,CASSPSPYTGELFF,TGCGCCAGCAGCCCCTCTCCTTACACCGGGGAGCTGTTTTTT
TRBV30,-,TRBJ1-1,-,CAWSGGTTEAFF,TGTGCCTGGTCGGGGGGAACTACTGAAGCTTTCTTT
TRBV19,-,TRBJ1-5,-,CASSLPGSQPQHF,TGTGCCAGTAGTCTCCCAGGTTCTCAGCCCCAGCATTTT
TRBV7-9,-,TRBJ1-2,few,CASSPPSRDLDGYTF,TGTGCCAGCAGCCCTCCATCCAGGGATTTGGATGGCTACACCTTC
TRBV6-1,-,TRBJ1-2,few,CASSFTGSGYTF,TGTGCCAGCAGCTTTACAGGGTCTGGCTACACCTTC
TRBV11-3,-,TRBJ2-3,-,CASSSGVSTDTQYF,TGTGCCAGCAGCTCAGGGGTTAGCACAGATACGCAGTATTTT